Following are 29 T cell receptor beta chains from one sample sequenced in a study of T cells expressing NK-cell markers. TCRdb re-called the 5' RACE reads and shows each CDR3 protein once, DNA omitted. Recorded here are some 280,000 distinct CDR3 sequences; the top ten clones represent around 0.42%. Source material: blood T cells: a sorted CD56 or NKG2C T cell subset, CD4+ or CD8+ T cells, or bulk PBMC T cells (not recorded which). The receptors derive from a man younger than 30 in good health.

The chain joins TRBV21-1 to TRBJ1-5; TCRdb's D call of TRBD1 is untestable without DNA. TRBV21-1 is labeled a pseudogene. This CDR3 comprises 15 residues. The CDR3 loop reads CASSTRTGASQPQHF.

The chain couples TRBV6-1 to TRBJ1-3; TCRdb outputs TRBD1, but without DNA this stays unchecked. Germline loops: CDR1 MNHNS, CDR2 SASEGT. There are 15 residues in the CDR3. CDR3 amino acids: CASSGQATNGNTIYF.

The rearrangement joins TRBV4-1 to TRBJ2-1; the TCRdb D gene call, TRBD1, has no DNA to confirm it. The V gene's germline CDR1 is MGHRA and CDR2 YSYEKL. The CDR3 sequence is 14 residues long. This chain's CDR3 is CASSQPGAYNEQFF.

The chain uses TRBV29-1 and TRBJ2-3; TCRdb lists TRBD2, though no DNA is available to test this call. CDR3 length: 14 residues. The germline V gene encodes CDR1 SQVTM and CDR2 ANQGSEA. The CDR3 loop is CSARDYASTDTQYF.

The V and J genes are TRBV12-3 or TRBV12-4 and TRBJ2-3; no DNA is available, so the TRBD1 call from TCRdb remains unchecked. This CDR3 comprises 17 residues. CDR3 residues: CASSLGGMGAGTDTQYF.

V is TRBV12-3 or TRBV12-4 and J is TRBJ1-5. CDR3 length: 14 residues. The CDR3 loop reads CATAVVGRDQPQHF.

The chain has TRBV20-1 and TRBJ2-1; with no DNA, the TCRdb D assignment of TRBD1 cannot be verified. Germline lookup yields CDR1 DFQATT and CDR2 SNEGSKA (reference sequence). CDR3 length equals 15 residues. The CDR3: CSARATGQGHNEQFF.

This chain uses TRBV9 with TRBJ2-7; the TCRdb call, TRBD2, lacks DNA for checking. CDR1 is SGDLS and CDR2 is YYNGEE in the germline V gene. The CDR3 has 13 residues. CDR3 sequence reads: CASSVAMGGEQYF.

This chain joins TRBV5-6 and TRBJ2-3. CDR3 length equals 12 residues. Germline V gene lookup returns CDR1 SGHDT and CDR2 YYEEEE. The CDR3 sequence is CASSIYTDTQYF. Filled out from reference TRBV5-6 and TRBJ2-3, the complete variable domain reads DAGVTQSPTHLIKTRGQQVTLRCSPKSGHDTVSWYQQALGQGPQFIFQYYEEEERQRGNFPDRFSGHQFPNYSSELNVNALLLGDSALYLCASSIYTDTQYFGPGTRLTVL.

The chain recombines TRBV9 with TRBJ2-1; the D call of TRBD2 rests on TCRdb alone, since no DNA is present to check it. Germline CDR1 SGDLS, CDR2 YYNGEE. The CDR3 loop spans 15 amino acids. The CDR3 sequence: CASSVEGGRRNEQFF.

CDR3 amino acids: CASSNGATIYF. This sequence joins TRBV25-1 and TRBJ1-3; lacking DNA, the TRBD1 call made by TCRdb goes unchecked. The CDR3 has 11 amino acids. Germline V gives CDR1 MGHDK, CDR2 SYGVNS.

The chain is built from TRBV18 and TRBJ2-6. The germline gives CDR1 KGHSH, CDR2 LQKENI. The CDR3 spans 14 residues. CDR3 region: CASSIGAGANVLTF.

J is TRBJ2-2 and V is TRBV28; the TRBD1 assignment by TCRdb is unverifiable without DNA. CDR3 length equals 15 residues. CDR1 MDHEN and CDR2 SYDVKM come from the germline V gene. The CDR3 spells CASSLLRENTGELFF.

The chain uses TRBV7-3 and TRBJ2-1; TCRdb outputs TRBD2, but without DNA this stays unchecked. The CDR3 is 16 residues long. Germline V gene lookup returns CDR1 SGHTA and CDR2 FQGTGA. This chain's CDR3 is CASSSNVAGDLDEQFF.

The chain uses TRBV5-1 and TRBJ2-5; TCRdb outputs TRBD2, but without DNA this stays unchecked. Germline CDR1 and CDR2: SGHRS and YFSETQ. CDR3 length: 17 amino acids. The CDR3 sequence: CASSSGLAGGLEETQYF.

The chain employs TRBV5-1 and TRBJ2-2; TCRdb gives TRBD2 as the D gene, but with no DNA this cannot be confirmed. The CDR3 covers 14 residues. Germline V CDR1 and CDR2: SGHRS, YFSETQ. The CDR3 here is CASGGLGLPGELFF. The entire variable domain, with the rest obtained from reference TRBV5-1 and TRBJ2-2, is as follows: KAGVTQTPRYLIKTRGQQVTLSCSPISGHRSVSWYQQTPGQGLQFLFEYFSETQRNKGNFPGRFSGRQFSNSRSEMNVSTLELGDSALYLCASGGLGLPGELFFGEGSRLTVL.

This chain connects TRBV24-1 to TRBJ2-3; the TCRdb call, TRBD1, lacks DNA for checking. CDR3 length equals 16 residues. Germline V gene sequence: CDR1 KGHDR, CDR2 SFDVKD. The CDR3 sequence is CATSDSGQGASNTQYF.

The rearrangement uses TRBV6-1 and TRBJ1-2; the D gene TCRdb calls, TRBD1, cannot be checked with no DNA. The V gene's germline CDR1 is MNHNS and CDR2 SASEGT. This CDR3 is built from 16 residues. CDR3 sequence: CASSIGGISGNYGYTF.

The genes are TRBV6-5 and TRBJ2-5. The CDR3 sequence is 15 residues long. Germline assignment: CDR1 MNHEY and CDR2 SVGAGI. The CDR3 reads CASSYSRWQTETQYF.

The chain couples TRBV25-1 to TRBJ1-5; the TCRdb D gene call, TRBD1, has no DNA to confirm it. Germline V gene lookup returns CDR1 MGHDK and CDR2 SYGVNS. The CDR3 length is 15 residues. CDR3: CASSDPQYSNQPQHF. The full variable domain, in which reference TRBV25-1 and TRBJ1-5 provide the parts outside the CDR3, is EADIYQTPRYLVIGTGKKITLECSQTMGHDKMYWYQQDPGMELHLIHYSYGVNSTEKGDLSSESTVSRIRTEHFPLTLESARPSHTSQYLCASSDPQYSNQPQHFGDGTRLSIL.

The chain joins TRBV5-1 to TRBJ1-5; TCRdb names TRBD1, which stays unverified in the absence of DNA. The CDR3 is 13 residues long. In germline, CDR1 is SGHRS, CDR2 YFSETQ. CDR3 sequence: CASSSGEKQPQHF.

V and J are TRBV12-3 or TRBV12-4 and TRBJ2-1. CDR3 length equals 13 residues. The CDR3 spells CASSLAANNEQFF.

This chain links TRBV25-1 with TRBJ2-7; the D call from TCRdb, TRBD2, cannot be confirmed without DNA. This CDR3 region has 14 residues. Germline V CDR1 and CDR2: MGHDK, SYGVNS. The CDR3 sequence: CASRSGGRFREQYF.

The chain couples TRBV7-2 to TRBJ2-1; TCRdb calls TRBD2, which cannot be checked without DNA. The CDR3 is 17 amino acids. Germline CDR1 is SGHTA and CDR2 is FQGNSA. CDR3 region: CASSPRSDWRSYNEQFF.

This chain joins TRBV11-2 and TRBJ2-3; TCRdb reports TRBD2, a call that lacks DNA to check it against. Looked up from germline, CDR1 is SGHAT and CDR2 is FQNNGV. This CDR3 spans 15 amino acids. The CDR3: CASSPLSGSPLKQYF.

The V gene is TRBV5-5, the J gene TRBJ2-7. The CDR3 loop spans 15 amino acids. The germline V gene encodes CDR1 SGHKS and CDR2 YYEKEE (reference sequence). The CDR3 here is CASSLAGRTSYEQYF. Drawing the rest from reference TRBV5-5 and TRBJ2-7, the complete variable domain is DAGVTQSPTHLIKTRGQQVTLRCSPISGHKSVSWYQQVLGQGPQFIFQYYEKEERGRGNFPDRFSARQFPNYSSELNVNALLLGDSALYLCASSLAGRTSYEQYFGPGTRLTVT.

The V and J genes are TRBV11-3 and TRBJ1-1; the TRBD1 assignment by TCRdb is unverifiable without DNA. This CDR3 contains 16 residues. Germline V gene data show CDR1 as SGHNT and CDR2 as YENEEA. CDR3 sequence reads: CASSPGDPGENTEAFF.

V gene TRBV12-3 or TRBV12-4 combines with J gene TRBJ2-1; TCRdb reports TRBD2, a call that lacks DNA to check it against. The CDR3 is made up of 17 amino acids. The CDR3 is CASSLGRLAGGFNEQFF.

This chain connects TRBV4-3 to TRBJ2-7. The CDR3 has 15 amino acids. Germline V gives CDR1 LGHNA, CDR2 YSLEER. The CDR3 spells CASSQVVSSSYEQYF.